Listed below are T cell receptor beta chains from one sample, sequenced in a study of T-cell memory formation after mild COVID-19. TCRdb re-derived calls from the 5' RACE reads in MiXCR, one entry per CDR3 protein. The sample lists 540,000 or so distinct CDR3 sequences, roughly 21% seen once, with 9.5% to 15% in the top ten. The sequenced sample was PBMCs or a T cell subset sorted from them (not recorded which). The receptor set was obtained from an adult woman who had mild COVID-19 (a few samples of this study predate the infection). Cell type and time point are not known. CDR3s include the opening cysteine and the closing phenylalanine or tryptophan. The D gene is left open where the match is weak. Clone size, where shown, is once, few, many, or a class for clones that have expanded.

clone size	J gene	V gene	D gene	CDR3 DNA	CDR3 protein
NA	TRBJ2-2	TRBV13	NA	TGTGCCAGCAGCTTAGGCGGTGAGACCGCGAACACCGGGGAGCTGTTTTTT	CASSLGGETANTGELFF
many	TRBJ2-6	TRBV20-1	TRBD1	TGCACCCCCAGGGGACAGGGTGGGTCCGGGGCCAACGTCCTGACTTTC	CTPRGQGGSGANVLTF
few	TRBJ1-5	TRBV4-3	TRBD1	TGCGCCAGCAGCCAAGATCACAGGGGGTATCAGCCCCAGCATTTT	CASSQDHRGYQPQHF
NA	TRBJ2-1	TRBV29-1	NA	TGCAGCGTTGAAGGGGAGCCCGAGACGAGCTCCTACAATGAGCAGTTCTTC	CSVEGEPETSSYNEQFF
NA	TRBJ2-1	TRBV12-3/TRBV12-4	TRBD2	TGTGCCAGCAGTTTATGGACTAGCGGGAGGTTCAATGAGCAGTTCTTC	CASSLWTSGRFNEQFF
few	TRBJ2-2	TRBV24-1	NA	TGTGCCACCAGTGTGGCAGCGAACACCGGGGAGCTGTTTTTT	CATSVAANTGELFF
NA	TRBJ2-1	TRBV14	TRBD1	TGTGCCAGCAGTCCGACACCCTCACAGGGGAATGAGCAGTTCTTC	CASSPTPSQGNEQFF
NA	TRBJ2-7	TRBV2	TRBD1	TGTGCCCACAGGGACAGGGCCGAGCAGTACTTC	CAHRDRAEQYF
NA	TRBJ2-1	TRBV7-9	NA	TGTGCCAGCAGCTCGCTCGTTTCCTACAATGAGCAGTTCTTC	CASSSLVSYNEQFF
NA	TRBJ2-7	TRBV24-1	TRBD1	TGTGCCACCAGTGACCGACAGGGGACAAAGTACGAGCAGTACTTC	CATSDRQGTKYEQYF
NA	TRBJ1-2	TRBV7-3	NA	TGTGCCAGCAGCCCTTTCCCTGGGACGGCGTTGGATTACGGCTACACCTTC	CASSPFPGTALDYGYTF
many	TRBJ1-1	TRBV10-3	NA	TGTGCCATCAGTGAACAGGGCGAGACTGAAGCTTTCTTT	CAISEQGETEAFF
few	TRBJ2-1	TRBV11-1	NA	TGTGCCAGCAGCTTAAGCTTGGGAACCAATGAGCAGTTCTTC	CASSLSLGTNEQFF
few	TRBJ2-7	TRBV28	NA	TGTGCCACCCAGGGCTGGTACGAGCAGTACTTC	CATQGWYEQYF
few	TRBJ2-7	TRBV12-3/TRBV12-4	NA	TGTGCCAGCAGTCGCTCCGGGCGGGATAGCTCCTACGAGCAGTACTTC	CASSRSGRDSSYEQYF
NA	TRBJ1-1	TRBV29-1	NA	TGCAGCGCTGAAGGCCCGGAGACTCCTGAAGCTTTCTTT	CSAEGPETPEAFF
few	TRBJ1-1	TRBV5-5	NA	TGTGCCAGCAGCTTGGGGCGCCTGGGCCCGAACACTGAAGCTTTCTTT	CASSLGRLGPNTEAFF